The rows below give T cell receptor beta chains drawn from one sample of a study of post-analysis software for immune sequencing data. A single record per CDR3 protein comes from TCRdb applying MiXCR to the PCR reads. The sample has about 560,000 distinct CDR3 sequences; 44% are singletons. Sequencing was done on a sample of blood. These receptors were taken from a girl between 5 and 17 years old with multiple sclerosis. The CDR3 runs from the conserved cysteine through the conserved F or W. A D gene is named only where the DNA matches it firmly. Rows give clone size only sometimes, using once, few, many, or a class for an expanded clone.

D gene: TRBD1; clone size: few; J gene: TRBJ2-5; V gene: TRBV7-9; CDR3 DNA: TGTGCCAGCAGCCCGGGGCGGGACAGGGAAGAGACCCAGTACTTC; CDR3 protein: CASSPGRDREETQYF
D gene: .; clone size: .; J gene: TRBJ1-2; V gene: TRBV4-1; CDR3 DNA: TGCGCCAGCAGCCAAGCTCAGACGGGTAGGGATGGCTGCACCTTC; CDR3 protein: CASSQAQTGRDGCTF
D gene: .; clone size: few; J gene: TRBJ2-3; V gene: TRBV12-3/TRBV12-4; CDR3 DNA: TGTGCCAGCAGTGGCCTTCCTTACACAGATACGCAGTATTTT; CDR3 protein: CASSGLPYTDTQYF
D gene: .; clone size: few; J gene: TRBJ2-7; V gene: TRBV7-9; CDR3 DNA: TGTGCCAGCAGCTTAGTGAGCGGAGGGAACGAGCAGTACTTC; CDR3 protein: CASSLVSGGNEQYF
D gene: .; clone size: .; J gene: TRBJ2-7; V gene: TRBV7-2; CDR3 DNA: TGTGCCAGCAGCTTGAGGGAGAGCTCCTACAATGAGCAGTACTTC; CDR3 protein: CASSLRESSYNEQYF
D gene: .; clone size: .; J gene: TRBJ2-3; V gene: TRBV12-3/TRBV12-4; CDR3 DNA: TGTGCCAGCAGTTTAGTTCCAGAAGGCACAGATACGCAGTATTTT; CDR3 protein: CASSLVPEGTDTQYF
D gene: .; clone size: few; J gene: TRBJ1-1; V gene: TRBV5-5; CDR3 DNA: TGTGCCAGCAGCTCCGCGCCATCCACTGAAGCTTTCTTT; CDR3 protein: CASSSAPSTEAFF
D gene: .; clone size: .; J gene: TRBJ2-7; V gene: TRBV5-1; CDR3 DNA: TGCGCCAGCAGCCTCCCGGGGGAGGACGAGCAGTACTTC; CDR3 protein: CASSLPGEDEQYF
D gene: .; clone size: .; J gene: TRBJ2-5; V gene: TRBV7-2; CDR3 DNA: TGTGCCAGCAGCTTAGACAGGGATTCGGAGACCCAGTACTTC; CDR3 protein: CASSLDRDSETQYF
D gene: TRBD2; clone size: .; J gene: TRBJ2-4; V gene: TRBV7-9; CDR3 DNA: TGTGCCAGCAGCCCGACTAGCGGGAGGGCCCGGGGGAACATTCAGTACTTC; CDR3 protein: CASSPTSGRARGNIQYF
D gene: .; clone size: .; J gene: TRBJ2-5; V gene: TRBV5-5; CDR3 DNA: TGTGCCAGCAGCTTGGCCTGGGCAGGCAAGGGGAGACAAGAGACCCAGTACTTC; CDR3 protein: CASSLAWAGKGRQETQYF
D gene: TRBD1; clone size: .; J gene: TRBJ2-5; V gene: TRBV5-5; CDR3 DNA: TGTGCCAGCAGTCAGGACAGGGGTCAGACCCAGTACTTC; CDR3 protein: CASSQDRGQTQYF
D gene: .; clone size: few; J gene: TRBJ2-5; V gene: TRBV7-9; CDR3 DNA: TGTGCCAGCAGCTCATACAGGGCCAAAGAGACCCAGTACTTC; CDR3 protein: CASSSYRAKETQYF
D gene: .; clone size: .; J gene: TRBJ1-1; V gene: TRBV28; CDR3 DNA: TGTGCCAGCAGTTTAGAGGGGCCCATGGGAATCACTGAAGCTTTCTTT; CDR3 protein: CASSLEGPMGITEAFF
D gene: .; clone size: .; J gene: TRBJ1-6; V gene: TRBV3-1; CDR3 DNA: TGTGCCAGCAGCCAAGATATATCGGAGTCACCCCTCCACTTT; CDR3 protein: CASSQDISESPLHF
D gene: TRBD2; clone size: few; J gene: TRBJ2-7; V gene: TRBV10-3; CDR3 DNA: TGTGCCATCACCGAAGCGGGGGGGACCTACGAGCAGTACTTC; CDR3 protein: CAITEAGGTYEQYF
D gene: .; clone size: .; J gene: TRBJ2-7; V gene: TRBV6-5; CDR3 DNA: TGTGCCAGCACTCACCCACAGGCGCTCCCCCATCGCGAGCAGTACTTC; CDR3 protein: CASTHPQALPHREQYF
D gene: .; clone size: .; J gene: TRBJ2-1; V gene: TRBV7-9; CDR3 DNA: TGTGCCAGCAGCTCACCGGGTAGTGGGTATGAGCAGTTCTTC; CDR3 protein: CASSSPGSGYEQFF
D gene: TRBD2; clone size: few; J gene: TRBJ2-3; V gene: TRBV29-1; CDR3 DNA: TGCAGCGTTGATGAGCGGGGGCTGATAGATACGCAGTATTTT; CDR3 protein: CSVDERGLIDTQYF
D gene: TRBD1; clone size: .; J gene: TRBJ2-7; V gene: TRBV9; CDR3 DNA: TGTACCAGCAGCGCACGGGACAGGGGATACGAGCAGTACTTC; CDR3 protein: CTSSARDRGYEQYF
D gene: .; clone size: .; J gene: TRBJ1-6; V gene: TRBV12-5; CDR3 DNA: TGTGCTAGTGGTTTCCTAGTGACACGGAATTCACCCCTCCACTTT; CDR3 protein: CASGFLVTRNSPLHF
D gene: .; clone size: .; J gene: TRBJ2-7; V gene: TRBV29-1; CDR3 DNA: TGCAGCGTTGAGGGGAGTGACGGCCGGCCGTCCTACGAGCAGTACTTC; CDR3 protein: CSVEGSDGRPSYEQYF
D gene: .; clone size: .; J gene: TRBJ1-4; V gene: TRBV27; CDR3 DNA: TGTGCCAGCAGTTTAAATGCCGCCGGAAAACTGTTTTTT; CDR3 protein: CASSLNAAGKLFF
D gene: .; clone size: .; J gene: TRBJ2-1; V gene: TRBV7-8; CDR3 DNA: TGTGCCAGCAGCTCCCTAACTACAGACCTTTACAATGAGCAGTTCTTC; CDR3 protein: CASSSLTTDLYNEQFF
D gene: TRBD1; clone size: .; J gene: TRBJ2-1; V gene: TRBV7-9; CDR3 DNA: TGTGCCAGCAGCCAAAGTATAACCGGGACAGCCCTAAATGAGCAGTTCTTC; CDR3 protein: CASSQSITGTALNEQFF
D gene: TRBD1; clone size: .; J gene: TRBJ1-2; V gene: TRBV29-1; CDR3 DNA: TGCAGCGTTGAAAAGAATCAACAGGGGGTCTATGGCTACACCTTC; CDR3 protein: CSVEKNQQGVYGYTF
D gene: TRBD1; clone size: once; J gene: TRBJ1-6; V gene: TRBV5-6; CDR3 DNA: TGTGCCAGCAGCTCCAGACAGGGGTTTCCACCCCTCCACTTT; CDR3 protein: CASSSRQGFPPLHF
D gene: .; clone size: few; J gene: TRBJ1-5; V gene: TRBV10-3; CDR3 DNA: TGTGCCATCAGCACGACAGACAATCAGCCCCAGCATTTT; CDR3 protein: CAISTTDNQPQHF
D gene: .; clone size: .; J gene: TRBJ2-2; V gene: TRBV30; CDR3 DNA: TGTGCCTGGAGTTTTACAGGGACCGGGGAGCTGTTTTTT; CDR3 protein: CAWSFTGTGELFF
D gene: TRBD2; clone size: .; J gene: TRBJ2-7; V gene: TRBV12-3/TRBV12-4; CDR3 DNA: TGTGCCAGCAGTCCGTGGACTAGCGGGGACGCCTACGAGCAGTACTTC; CDR3 protein: CASSPWTSGDAYEQYF
D gene: TRBD2; clone size: .; J gene: TRBJ2-1; V gene: TRBV9; CDR3 DNA: TGTGCCAGCACTCCCCCGGGACTAGCGGGATCACGGGAGCAGTTCTTC; CDR3 protein: CASTPPGLAGSREQFF
D gene: TRBD1; clone size: .; J gene: TRBJ2-7; V gene: TRBV12-3/TRBV12-4; CDR3 DNA: TGTGCCAGCAGTTCAGGGGGAAGGGTCCTTTACGAGCAGTACTTC; CDR3 protein: CASSSGGRVLYEQYF
D gene: .; clone size: few; J gene: TRBJ1-2; V gene: TRBV28; CDR3 DNA: TGTGCCACCCACCGTCAGGGCGGAGGCTACACCTTC; CDR3 protein: CATHRQGGGYTF
D gene: .; clone size: .; J gene: TRBJ2-1; V gene: TRBV12-3/TRBV12-4; CDR3 DNA: TGTGCCAGCAGTTTATTCGAGAGCAATGAGCAGTTCTTC; CDR3 protein: CASSLFESNEQFF
D gene: .; clone size: .; J gene: TRBJ1-5; V gene: TRBV12-3/TRBV12-4; CDR3 DNA: TGTGCCAGCTTGATCTCGGGAGGGAATAGCAATCAGCCCCAGCATTTT; CDR3 protein: CASLISGGNSNQPQHF
D gene: TRBD1; clone size: .; J gene: TRBJ2-7; V gene: TRBV10-3; CDR3 DNA: TGTGCCATCAGCGACAGGGCTTCCTACGAGCAGTACTTC; CDR3 protein: CAISDRASYEQYF
D gene: TRBD2; clone size: .; J gene: TRBJ2-3; V gene: TRBV20-1; CDR3 DNA: TGCAGTGCTAGTTTGGCTAGCGGGTCACACACAGATACGCAGTATTTT; CDR3 protein: CSASLASGSHTDTQYF
D gene: .; clone size: .; J gene: TRBJ1-2; V gene: TRBV20-1; CDR3 DNA: TGCAGTGCTAGCGGCGGGGAAATTAACTATGGCTACACCTTC; CDR3 protein: CSASGGEINYGYTF
D gene: .; clone size: .; J gene: TRBJ2-5; V gene: TRBV5-1; CDR3 DNA: TGCGCCAGCAGCTCCGAGGGGACACAAGAGACCCAGTACTTC; CDR3 protein: CASSSEGTQETQYF
D gene: TRBD2; clone size: .; J gene: TRBJ2-1; V gene: TRBV12-3/TRBV12-4; CDR3 DNA: TGTGCCAGCAGTCCGCCCCGGTCTAGCGGCTACAATGAGCAGTTCTTC; CDR3 protein: CASSPPRSSGYNEQFF
D gene: .; clone size: few; J gene: TRBJ2-7; V gene: TRBV3-1; CDR3 DNA: TGTGCCAGCAGCCCGCGGGGAGAAGGGGGCGAGCAGTACTTC; CDR3 protein: CASSPRGEGGEQYF
D gene: TRBD2; clone size: .; J gene: TRBJ2-3; V gene: TRBV3-1; CDR3 DNA: TGTGCCAGCAGCCATAAGGGACTAGAGGACACAGATACGCAGTATTTT; CDR3 protein: CASSHKGLEDTDTQYF
D gene: .; clone size: .; J gene: TRBJ1-1; V gene: TRBV29-1; CDR3 DNA: TGCAGCGTTGAAAGGGCAGGGATGAACACTGAAGCTTTCTTT; CDR3 protein: CSVERAGMNTEAFF
D gene: .; clone size: .; J gene: TRBJ2-1; V gene: TRBV5-1; CDR3 DNA: TGCGCCAGCAGCCCGGGGTCCCGCAATGAGCAGTTCTTC; CDR3 protein: CASSPGSRNEQFF
D gene: .; clone size: .; J gene: TRBJ1-1; V gene: TRBV20-1; CDR3 DNA: TGCAGTGCTAGAGGGGGCGGCAGTGACACTGAAGCTTTCTTT; CDR3 protein: CSARGGGSDTEAFF
D gene: TRBD2; clone size: .; J gene: TRBJ2-1; V gene: TRBV30; CDR3 DNA: TGTGCCTGGAGTTTAGGTAGCGGGAGTTACAATGAGCAGTTCTTC; CDR3 protein: CAWSLGSGSYNEQFF
D gene: .; clone size: .; J gene: TRBJ1-5; V gene: TRBV7-9; CDR3 DNA: TGTGCCAGCAGCTTAAGCTCCGGACGCATGTATCAGCCCCAGCATTTT; CDR3 protein: CASSLSSGRMYQPQHF
D gene: .; clone size: .; J gene: TRBJ2-1; V gene: TRBV20-1; CDR3 DNA: TGCAGTGCTGGGGAGCGGAGCTCCTACAATGAGCAGTTCTTC; CDR3 protein: CSAGERSSYNEQFF
D gene: .; clone size: few; J gene: TRBJ2-7; V gene: TRBV27; CDR3 DNA: TGTGCCAGCAGTTCACGCTATGGGGGGCCCTACGAGCAGTACTTC; CDR3 protein: CASSSRYGGPYEQYF
D gene: .; clone size: .; J gene: TRBJ2-3; V gene: TRBV7-9; CDR3 DNA: TGTGCCAGCAGCTTTAGCAGGATCACAGATACGCAGTATTTT; CDR3 protein: CASSFSRITDTQYF
D gene: TRBD1; clone size: .; J gene: TRBJ2-7; V gene: TRBV29-1; CDR3 DNA: TGCAGCTGTCGGGGACAGCTACCCTACGAGCAGTACTTC; CDR3 protein: CSCRGQLPYEQYF
D gene: .; clone size: .; J gene: TRBJ2-2; V gene: TRBV3-1; CDR3 DNA: TGTGCCAGCAGCCGGTCGGAGGGGACCGGGGAGCTGTTTTTT; CDR3 protein: CASSRSEGTGELFF
D gene: .; clone size: once; J gene: TRBJ2-3; V gene: TRBV3-1; CDR3 DNA: TGTGCCAGCAGCCACTCTTCTAGCACAGATACGCAGTATTTT; CDR3 protein: CASSHSSSTDTQYF
D gene: .; clone size: few; J gene: TRBJ2-6; V gene: TRBV2; CDR3 DNA: TGTGCCAGCAGTGTGAATAGGGGGGCCAACGTCCTGACTTTC; CDR3 protein: CASSVNRGANVLTF
D gene: TRBD1; clone size: .; J gene: TRBJ2-7; V gene: TRBV7-2; CDR3 DNA: TGTGCCAGCAGTCCAAGACAGGGTGGTACCTACGAGCAGTACTTC; CDR3 protein: CASSPRQGGTYEQYF
D gene: .; clone size: .; J gene: TRBJ2-3; V gene: TRBV20-1; CDR3 DNA: TGCAGTGCTAGAGTTAGCAGGGGATCCACAGATACGCAGTATTTT; CDR3 protein: CSARVSRGSTDTQYF
D gene: TRBD1; clone size: .; J gene: TRBJ1-1; V gene: TRBV18; CDR3 DNA: TGTGCCAGCTCAACCAGGGGGCGGTCGGCTGAAGCTTTCTTT; CDR3 protein: CASSTRGRSAEAFF
D gene: .; clone size: few; J gene: TRBJ2-5; V gene: TRBV27; CDR3 DNA: TGTGCCAGCAGCTTAAAGTCTCCTGAGTGGGAGACCCAGTACTTC; CDR3 protein: CASSLKSPEWETQYF
D gene: TRBD2; clone size: few; J gene: TRBJ2-4; V gene: TRBV20-1; CDR3 DNA: TGCAGTGCTAGAGTCCCCGTCGCGGGGGGGAAAAACATTCAGTACTTC; CDR3 protein: CSARVPVAGGKNIQYF
D gene: .; clone size: .; J gene: TRBJ2-7; V gene: TRBV10-3; CDR3 DNA: TGTGCCATCAGGGCGAGAGGTTCCTACGAGCAGTACTTC; CDR3 protein: CAIRARGSYEQYF